This T cell receptor beta chain was identified during a study of T cell responses to AZD1222 COVID-19 vaccine. This clone has just one count. The antigen is not known. The CDR3 loop spans 18 amino acids. V lost 2 bases and J 3 bases, leaving 23 bases between the germline ends. Germline V gene lookup returns CDR1 SSHAT and CDR2 FNYEAQ (reference sequence). Findings and limits, study-wide: Reportedly, close to half of spike-specific TCRs are directed against unmutated variant regions.

Here immunoSEQ multiplex PCR was the method, and the copy in TCRdb shows in-frame clones only, minus some. Of about 150,000 clones listed, roughly nine tenths are singletons. The chain joins TRBV7-7 to TRBJ2-7, with D perhaps matching TRBD2 (5 bases). Sequencing was performed on peripheral blood, taken on day 0 of AZD1222 vaccination. The sequence derives from an adult in good health. DNA of the CDR3: TGTGCCAGCAGCTTACGGGATAGATGGCAAACCGGACTCTACGAGCAGTACTTC. It translates to CASSLRDRWQTGLYEQYF.